These 2 T cell receptor beta chains share one sample of origin, sequenced in a study of blood T cell repertoires in COVID-19. Using immunoSEQ multiplex PCR, the repertoire was profiled, and TCRdb retains in-frame clones only, with some absent. The profile shows more than 250,000 clones, 88% of them singletons. Material for sequencing was peripheral blood. All receptors derive from a human donor in a cohort sampled during active COVID-19.

The chain couples TRBV19 to TRBJ1-5; 8 bases fit TRBD1. From germline, CDR1 is LNHDA and CDR2 SQIVND (reference sequence). The CDR3 length is 14 residues. The V and J ends lost 6 bases and 7 bases, in that order; junction bases with no gene match: 8. CDR3 sequence (DNA): TGTGCCAGTAGGCCAGGGGGCGCCGGACAGCCCCAGCATTTT. Its protein product is CASRPGGAGQPQHF. Complete variable domain (other parts from reference TRBV19 and TRBJ1-5): DGGITQSPKYLFRKEGQNVTLSCEQNLNHDAMYWYRQDPGQGLRLIYYSQIVNDFQKGDIAEGYSVSREKKESFPLTVTSAQKNPTAFYLCASRPGGAGQPQHFGDGTRLSIL.

This chain connects TRBV7-9 to TRBJ2-1, with D perhaps TRBD2 (6 bases). The CDR3 totals 14 residues. CDR1 is SEHNR, CDR2 FQNEAQ, per germline (reference sequence). V lost 8 bases and J lost 4, with 15 bases in between. CDR3 region: CASAGGVEYNEQFF. The DNA for the CDR3 is TGTGCCAGCGCTGGAGGGGTTGAGTACAATGAGCAGTTCTTC.